The clone carrying this TCR beta chain was observed at least ten times. These data originate in a study of T-cell reconstitution after alpha-beta-depleted transplantation in children. V dropped 2 bases and J dropped 4 bases, with 12 bases sitting between them. Germline values: CDR1 SGHTA, CDR2 FQGNSA. The CDR3 spans 15 residues. Preparation of the TCRbeta library involved a method that used unique molecular identifiers. TCRdb re-called the PCR reads with MiXCR, one entry per CDR3 protein. The profile shows roughly 160,000 distinct CDR3 sequences, over 8.5% of them singletons. Sequencing used PBMCs, obtained before TCRalphabeta/CD19-depleted stem cell transplant. The rearrangement links TRBV7-2 to TRBJ2-1; TRBD2 is a possible D gene (7 bases). This receptor was obtained from a boy under 10 years old with acute myeloid leukemia, due to receive a stem cell transplant. CDR3 in amino acids: CASSLRGANYNEQFF. For the CDR3, the DNA is TGTGCCAGCAGCTTACGGGGGGCCAATTACAATGAGCAGTTCTTC.